This TCR beta chain was captured in a study of T cell repertoires in cytomegalovirus infection. A note on this clonotype: The antigen is undetermined.

TCRdb reprocessed the reads with MiXCR, giving one entry per CDR3 protein. The top ten clones hold roughly an eighth of a sample with some 920,000 distinct CDR3 sequences, about 33% of them seen once. The V end lost 2 bases, the J end lost 4 bases, and 20 bases lay between the germline ends. Germline V gene lookup returns CDR1 SEHNR and CDR2 FQNEAQ (reference sequence). The CDR3 consists of 17 residues. Study results and caveats: CMV carriers having the relevant HLA were flagged by cumulative public TCR beta family frequency. HLA-C-restricted CMV-specific TCR beta clonotypes prevailed in the ex vivo response.

The chain has TRBV7-9 and TRBJ1-2; D ambiguous. This material consisted of cultured CD8+ T cells from PBMCs, taken from culture after CMV antigen stimulation. The source of this sequence is a human donor in good health (CMV status not recorded). Some clones in this sample may be carry-over from other donors' samples. The DNA for the CDR3 is TGTGCCAGCAGCTTAAACTCATCAAACCCGCGGGGCTATGGCTACACCTTC. It yields the protein CASSLNSSNPRGYGYTF.